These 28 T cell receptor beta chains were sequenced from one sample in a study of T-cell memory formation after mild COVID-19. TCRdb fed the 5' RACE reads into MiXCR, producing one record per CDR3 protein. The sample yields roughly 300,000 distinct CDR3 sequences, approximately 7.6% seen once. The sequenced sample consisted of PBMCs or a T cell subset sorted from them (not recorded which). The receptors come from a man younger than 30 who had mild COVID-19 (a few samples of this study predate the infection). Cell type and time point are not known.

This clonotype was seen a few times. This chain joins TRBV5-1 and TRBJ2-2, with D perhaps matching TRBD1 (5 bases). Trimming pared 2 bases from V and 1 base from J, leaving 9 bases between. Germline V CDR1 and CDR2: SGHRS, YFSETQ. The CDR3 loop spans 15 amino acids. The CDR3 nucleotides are TGCGCCAGCAGCTTCATTCAGGGGAACACCGGGGAGCTGTTTTTT. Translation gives CASSFIQGNTGELFF.

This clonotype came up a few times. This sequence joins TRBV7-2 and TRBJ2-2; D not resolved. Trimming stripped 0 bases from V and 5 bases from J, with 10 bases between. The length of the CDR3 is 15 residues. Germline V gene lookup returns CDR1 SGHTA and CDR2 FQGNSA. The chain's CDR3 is CASSLAPQRTGELFF. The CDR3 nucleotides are TGTGCCAGCAGCTTAGCACCCCAAAGGACCGGGGAGCTGTTTTTT.

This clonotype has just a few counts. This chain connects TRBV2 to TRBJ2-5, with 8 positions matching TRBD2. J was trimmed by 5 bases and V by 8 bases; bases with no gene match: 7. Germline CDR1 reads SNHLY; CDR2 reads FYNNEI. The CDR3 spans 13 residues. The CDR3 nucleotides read TGTGCCAGCGGAGATAGCGGGGCGGAGACCCAGTACTTC. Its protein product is CASGDSGAETQYF.

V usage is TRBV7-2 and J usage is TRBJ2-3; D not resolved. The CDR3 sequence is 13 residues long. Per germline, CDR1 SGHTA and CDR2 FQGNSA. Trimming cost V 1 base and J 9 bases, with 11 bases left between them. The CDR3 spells CASSLDQAVTQYF. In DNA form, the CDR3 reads TGTGCCAGCAGCTTAGACCAGGCAGTCACGCAGTATTTT.

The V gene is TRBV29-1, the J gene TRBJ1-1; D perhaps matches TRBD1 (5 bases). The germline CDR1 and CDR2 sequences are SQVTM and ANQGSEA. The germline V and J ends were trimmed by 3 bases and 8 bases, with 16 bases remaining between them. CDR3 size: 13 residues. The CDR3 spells CSVERGSAEEAFF. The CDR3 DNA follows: TGCAGCGTTGAGAGGGGCAGCGCGGAAGAAGCTTTCTTT.

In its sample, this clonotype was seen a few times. The CDR3 DNA reads as TGCAGTGCTAGATTTTTCGGTTCGGACACTGAAGCTTTCTTT. Residues: CSARFFGSDTEAFF. The rearrangement joins TRBV20-1 to TRBJ1-1; D is undetermined. V shed 2 bases and J shed 3 bases, with 13 bases lying between them. In germline, CDR1 is DFQATT, CDR2 SNEGSKA (reference sequence). The CDR3 sequence is 14 residues long.

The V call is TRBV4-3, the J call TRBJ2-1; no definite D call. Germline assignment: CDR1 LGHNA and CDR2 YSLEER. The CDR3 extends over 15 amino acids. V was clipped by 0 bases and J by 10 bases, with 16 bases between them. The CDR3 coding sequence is TGCGCCAGCAGCCAAGATCCCACCCCGGTAGGGGAGCAGTTCTTC. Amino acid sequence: CASSQDPTPVGEQFF.

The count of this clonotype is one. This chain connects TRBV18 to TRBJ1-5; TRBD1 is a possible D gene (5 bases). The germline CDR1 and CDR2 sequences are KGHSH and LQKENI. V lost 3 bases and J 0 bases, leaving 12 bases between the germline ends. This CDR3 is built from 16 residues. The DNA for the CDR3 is TGTGCCAGCTCACCGGTAGGGGCAGGTAGCAATCAGCCCCAGCATTTT. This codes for CASSPVGAGSNQPQHF.

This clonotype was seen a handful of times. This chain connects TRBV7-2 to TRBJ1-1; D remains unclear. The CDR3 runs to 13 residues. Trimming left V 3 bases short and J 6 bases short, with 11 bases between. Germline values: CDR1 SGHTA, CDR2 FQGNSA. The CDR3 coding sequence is TGTGCCAGCAGCTTTCATGGGAAACCTGAAGCTTTCTTT. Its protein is CASSFHGKPEAFF.

Written as DNA, the CDR3 is TGCAGTGCCCTTGGGGGGCAAGAGACCCAGTACTTC. Translation gives CSALGGQETQYF. This chain joins TRBV20-1 and TRBJ2-5; possible D gene TRBD2, 6 bases. The CDR3 spans 12 residues. Germline-derived CDR1 and CDR2 are DFQATT and SNEGSKA (reference sequence). V was pared by 6 bases and J by 2 bases, with 10 bases between.

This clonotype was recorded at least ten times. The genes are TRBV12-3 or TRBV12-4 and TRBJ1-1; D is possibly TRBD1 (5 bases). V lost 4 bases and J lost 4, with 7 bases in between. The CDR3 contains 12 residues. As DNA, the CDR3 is TGTGCCAGCAGTTCCAGGGTCACTGAAGCTTTCTTT. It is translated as CASSSRVTEAFF.

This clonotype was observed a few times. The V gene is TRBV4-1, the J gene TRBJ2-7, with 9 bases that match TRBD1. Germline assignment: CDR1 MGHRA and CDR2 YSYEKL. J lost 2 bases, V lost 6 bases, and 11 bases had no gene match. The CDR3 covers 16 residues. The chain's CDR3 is CASSQRGGDRAYEQYF. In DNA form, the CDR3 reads TGCGCCAGCAGTCAGAGGGGGGGGGACAGGGCCTACGAGCAGTACTTC.

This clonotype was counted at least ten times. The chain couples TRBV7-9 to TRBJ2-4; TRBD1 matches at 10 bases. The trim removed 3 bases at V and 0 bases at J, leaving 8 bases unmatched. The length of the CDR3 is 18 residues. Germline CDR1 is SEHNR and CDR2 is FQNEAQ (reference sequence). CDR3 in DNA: TGTGCCAGCAGCTTCGGACAGGGGGACCCAATAGCCAAAAACATTCAGTACTTC. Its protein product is CASSFGQGDPIAKNIQYF.

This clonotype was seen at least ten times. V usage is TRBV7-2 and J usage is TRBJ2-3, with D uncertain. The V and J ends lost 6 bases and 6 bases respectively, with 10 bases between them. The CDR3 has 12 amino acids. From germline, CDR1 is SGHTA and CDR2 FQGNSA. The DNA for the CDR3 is TGTGCCAGCAGGCTAGGTGTGGATACGCAGTATTTT. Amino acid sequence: CASRLGVDTQYF.

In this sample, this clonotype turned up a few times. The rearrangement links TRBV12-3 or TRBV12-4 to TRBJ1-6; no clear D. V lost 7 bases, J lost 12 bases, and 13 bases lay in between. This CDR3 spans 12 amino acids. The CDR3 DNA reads TGTGCCAGCACCAAAGAGCCGGGACCCCTCCACTTT. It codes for CASTKEPGPLHF.

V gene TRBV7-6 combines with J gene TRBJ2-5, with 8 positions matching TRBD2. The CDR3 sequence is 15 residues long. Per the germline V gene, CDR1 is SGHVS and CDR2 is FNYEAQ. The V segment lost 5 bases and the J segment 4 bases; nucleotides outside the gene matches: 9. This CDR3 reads CASSPFGGARETQYF. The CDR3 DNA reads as TGTGCCAGCAGCCCTTTCGGGGGGGCCAGAGAGACCCAGTACTTC.

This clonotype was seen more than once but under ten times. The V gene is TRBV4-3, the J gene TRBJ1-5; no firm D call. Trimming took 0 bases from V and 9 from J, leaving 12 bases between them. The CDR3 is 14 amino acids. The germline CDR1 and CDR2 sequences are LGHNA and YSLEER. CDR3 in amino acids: CASSQDELSPPQHF. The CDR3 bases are TGCGCCAGCAGCCAAGATGAGCTCTCGCCGCCCCAGCATTTT.

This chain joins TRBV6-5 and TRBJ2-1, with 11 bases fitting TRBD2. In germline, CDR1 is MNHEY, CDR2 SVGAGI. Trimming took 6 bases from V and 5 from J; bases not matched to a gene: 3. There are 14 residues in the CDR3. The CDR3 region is CASRASGGNNEQFF. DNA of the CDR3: TGTGCCAGCAGGGCTAGCGGGGGGAACAATGAGCAGTTCTTC.

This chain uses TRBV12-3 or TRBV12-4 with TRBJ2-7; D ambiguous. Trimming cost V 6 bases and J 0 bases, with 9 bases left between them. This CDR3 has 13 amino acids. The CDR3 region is CASRIGSSYEQYF. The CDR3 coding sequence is TGTGCCAGCAGGATAGGAAGCTCCTACGAGCAGTACTTC.

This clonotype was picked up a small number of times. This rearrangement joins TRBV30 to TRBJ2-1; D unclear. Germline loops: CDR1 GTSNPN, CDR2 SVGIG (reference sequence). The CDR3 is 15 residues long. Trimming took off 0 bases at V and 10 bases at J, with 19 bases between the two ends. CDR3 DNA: TGTGCCTGGAGTGTACTTGGACGAGTCCGTATGGAGCAGTTCTTC. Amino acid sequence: CAWSVLGRVRMEQFF. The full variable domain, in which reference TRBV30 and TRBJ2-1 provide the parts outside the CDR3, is SQTIHQWPATLVQPVGSPLSLECTVEGTSNPNLYWYRQAAGRGLQLLFYSVGIGQISSEVPQNLSASRPQDRQFILSSKKLLLSDSGFYLCAWSVLGRVRMEQFFGPGTRLTVL.

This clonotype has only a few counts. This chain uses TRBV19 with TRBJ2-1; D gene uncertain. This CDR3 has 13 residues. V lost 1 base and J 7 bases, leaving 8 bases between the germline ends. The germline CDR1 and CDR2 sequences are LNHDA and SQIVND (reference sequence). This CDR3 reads CASSIGSVNEQFF. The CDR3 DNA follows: TGTGCCAGTAGTATAGGGTCGGTTAATGAGCAGTTCTTC. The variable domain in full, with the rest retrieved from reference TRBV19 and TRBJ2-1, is DGGITQSPKYLFRKEGQNVTLSCEQNLNHDAMYWYRQDPGQGLRLIYYSQIVNDFQKGDIAEGYSVSREKKESFPLTVTSAQKNPTAFYLCASSIGSVNEQFFGPGTRLTVL.

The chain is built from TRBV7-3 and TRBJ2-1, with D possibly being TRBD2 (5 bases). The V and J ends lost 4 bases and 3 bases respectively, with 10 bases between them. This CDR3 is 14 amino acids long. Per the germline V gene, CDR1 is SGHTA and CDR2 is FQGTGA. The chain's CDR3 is CASSSDYLYNEQFF. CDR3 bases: TGTGCCAGCAGCTCAGACTATCTCTACAATGAGCAGTTCTTC.

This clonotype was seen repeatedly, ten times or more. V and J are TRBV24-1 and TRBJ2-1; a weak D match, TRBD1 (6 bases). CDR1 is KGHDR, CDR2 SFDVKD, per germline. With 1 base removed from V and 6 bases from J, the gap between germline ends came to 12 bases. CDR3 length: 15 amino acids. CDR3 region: CATSDFQGTGNEQFF. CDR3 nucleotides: TGTGCCACCAGTGATTTTCAGGGGACGGGCAATGAGCAGTTCTTC.

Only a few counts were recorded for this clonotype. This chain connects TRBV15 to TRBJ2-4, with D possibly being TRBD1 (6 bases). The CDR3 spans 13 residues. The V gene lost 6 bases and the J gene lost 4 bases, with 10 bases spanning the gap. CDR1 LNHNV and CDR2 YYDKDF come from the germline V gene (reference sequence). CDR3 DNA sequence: TGTGCCACCAGAAACAGGGAGAAAAACATTCAGTACTTC. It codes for CATRNREKNIQYF.

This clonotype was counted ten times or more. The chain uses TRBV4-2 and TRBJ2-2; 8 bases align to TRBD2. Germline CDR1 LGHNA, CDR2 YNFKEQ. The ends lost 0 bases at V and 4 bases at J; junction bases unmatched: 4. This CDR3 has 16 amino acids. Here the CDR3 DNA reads TGTGCCAGCAGCCAAGATCCGGGGGGGGCCACCGGGGAGCTGTTTTTT. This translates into CASSQDPGGATGELFF.

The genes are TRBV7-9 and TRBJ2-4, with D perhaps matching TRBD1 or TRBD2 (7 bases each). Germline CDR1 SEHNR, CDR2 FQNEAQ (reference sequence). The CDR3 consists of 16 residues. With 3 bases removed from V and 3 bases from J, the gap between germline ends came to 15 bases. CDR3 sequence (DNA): TGTGCCAGCAGCTTTCAAGGCAGGGGGGGCAAAAACATTCAGTACTTC. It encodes CASSFQGRGGKNIQYF.

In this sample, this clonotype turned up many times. The CDR3 sequence is CASSSYTGGNYGYTF. As DNA, the CDR3 is TGTGCCAGCAGCTCATATACAGGGGGGAACTATGGCTACACCTTC. This chain connects TRBV7-8 to TRBJ1-2, with 8 bases aligning to TRBD1. The junction had 6 bases not matched to a gene; V was cut back by 4 bases and J by 2 bases. The CDR3 sequence is 15 residues long. Germline CDR1 SGHVS, CDR2 FQNEAQ.

CDR3 sequence (DNA): TGTGCCAGCAGTTACGGAGGCGGGGGGGCTCACGAGCAGTACGTC. This sequence encodes CASSYGGGGAHEQYV. The V and J genes are TRBV6-2 or TRBV6-3 and TRBJ2-7; 9 nucleotides line up with TRBD2. The CDR3 is made up of 15 amino acids. The V gene's germline CDR1 is MNHEY and CDR2 SVGEGT. J gave up 5 bases and V 2 bases, and 7 bases lay outside the gene matches.